This T cell receptor (beta chain) was sequenced in a study of T-cell memory formation after mild COVID-19. Using its own MiXCR run on the 5' RACE reads, TCRdb lists one record per CDR3 protein. The sample yields 160,000 or so distinct CDR3 sequences, around a third seen once. V lost 1 base and J 4 bases, leaving 5 bases between the germline ends. In germline, CDR1 is SGHKS, CDR2 YYEKEE (reference sequence). The CDR3 is 12 amino acids. Material: PBMCs or a T cell subset sorted from them (not recorded which). The V call is TRBV5-5, the J call TRBJ1-2; D is undetermined. The sequence derives from an adult woman who had mild COVID-19 (a few samples of this study predate the infection). Cell type and time point are not known. The CDR3 is CASSLTFYGYTF. The DNA of the CDR3 is TGTGCCAGCAGCTTGACCTTCTATGGCTACACCTTC.